The T cell receptor beta chain described here comes from a study of regulatory T cells in long-lasting Graves disease. Whole-study findings and limits: Under persistent disease, TRBV28, TRBJ1-2 and TRBJ2-5 were used preferentially.

At least ten counts were recorded for this clonotype. The antigen is undetermined. The time point is: persistent/refractory GD, antithyroid drugs over 5 years with positive TRAb. PBMCs were the source of the RNA used for TCR sequencing. The authors built TCR beta libraries using iRepertoire HTBI primers and Arm-PCR of CDR3 regions. MiXCR was run by TCRdb on the multiplex PCR reads, yielding one entry per CDR3 protein. The table includes about 470,000 distinct CDR3 sequences, under 25% detected once. CDR1 KGHDR and CDR2 SFDVKD come from the germline V gene. The length of the CDR3 is 16 residues. Trimming removed 7 bases from V and 2 bases from J; junction bases left unmatched: 10.

V gene TRBV24-1 combines with J gene TRBJ1-5; 7 bases line up with TRBD1. The clonotype originates from a female donor with Graves disease. The sample here was peripheral blood mononuclear cells (PBMCs), taken when the disease was refractory, from a patient treated with antithyroid drugs. This CDR3 is CATSTTGNNGNQPQHF. The CDR3 nucleotides are TGTGCCACCAGCACGACAGGGAATAACGGCAATCAGCCCCAGCATTTT.